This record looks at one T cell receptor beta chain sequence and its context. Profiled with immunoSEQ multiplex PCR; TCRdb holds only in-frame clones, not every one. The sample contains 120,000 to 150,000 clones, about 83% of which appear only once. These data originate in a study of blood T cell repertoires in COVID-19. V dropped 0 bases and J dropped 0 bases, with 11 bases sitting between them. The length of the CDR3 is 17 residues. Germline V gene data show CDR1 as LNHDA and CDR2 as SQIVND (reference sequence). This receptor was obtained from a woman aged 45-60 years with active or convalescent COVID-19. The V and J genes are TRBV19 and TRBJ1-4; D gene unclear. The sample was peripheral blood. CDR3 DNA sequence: TGTGCCAGTAGTATAGATCTTTACGGGGCAACTAATGAAAAACTGTTTTTT. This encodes CASSIDLYGATNEKLFF.